This T cell receptor beta chain was identified during a study of blood T cell repertoires in COVID-19. This CDR3 has 13 residues. Per the germline V gene, CDR1 is MNHEY and CDR2 is SVGAGI. V was trimmed by 5 bases and J by 7 bases, leaving 15 bases between them. Here immunoSEQ multiplex PCR was the method, and the copy in TCRdb shows in-frame clones only, minus some. Of fewer than 150,000 clones detected, 84% appear once; the ten largest clones hold roughly 13%. The sequenced sample was peripheral blood. The J gene is TRBJ2-7, the V gene TRBV6-5; maybe TRBD1 (5 bases). This TCR was sampled from a human donor in a cohort sampled during active COVID-19. CDR3 sequence (DNA): TGTGCCAGCAGTAAGCACAGGTCTCGGGAGCAGTACTTC. It codes for CASSKHRSREQYF.